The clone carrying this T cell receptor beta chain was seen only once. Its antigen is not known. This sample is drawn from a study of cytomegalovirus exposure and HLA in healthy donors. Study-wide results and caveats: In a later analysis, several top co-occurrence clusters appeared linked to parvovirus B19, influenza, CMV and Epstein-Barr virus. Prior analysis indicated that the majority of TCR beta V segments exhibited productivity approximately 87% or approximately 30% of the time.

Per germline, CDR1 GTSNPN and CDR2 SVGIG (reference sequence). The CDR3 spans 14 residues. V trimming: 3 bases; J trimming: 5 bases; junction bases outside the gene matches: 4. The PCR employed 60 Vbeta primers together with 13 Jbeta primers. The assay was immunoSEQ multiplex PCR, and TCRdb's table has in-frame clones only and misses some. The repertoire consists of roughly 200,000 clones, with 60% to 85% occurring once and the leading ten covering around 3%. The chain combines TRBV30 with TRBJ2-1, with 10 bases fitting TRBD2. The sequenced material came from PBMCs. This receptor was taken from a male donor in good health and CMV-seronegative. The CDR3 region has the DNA TGTGCCTGGAGGAGCGGGAGGGGCCACAATGAGCAGTTCTTC. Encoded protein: CAWRSGRGHNEQFF.